The source of this T cell receptor beta chain is a study of type 1 regulatory T cells. Study background: T-allo10 is an in vitro-generated, Tr1-enriched CD4 T cell product specific for alloantigen.

This clonotype was observed a handful of times. Its matching antigen is unknown. TCRdb passed the reads through MiXCR, listing each CDR3 protein once. The data show 60,000 to 80,000 distinct CDR3 sequences, around 63% seen once. The CDR3 length is 14 residues. V was clipped by 1 base and J by 0 bases, with 5 bases between them. CDR1 and CDR2 (germline): SGHVS, FQNEAQ. T-allo10 cells from the graft donor were described as anergic, host-alloantigen-specific, and alloantigen-specific suppressors. The chain uses TRBV7-8 and TRBJ2-3; D ambiguous. The specimen sequenced was cultured T cells, either the whole culture or a sorted T cell fraction (not recorded which). Indicated subset: Tr1-enriched cell product generated in vitro against host alloantigens. The source is a human donor in good health. Here the CDR3 reads CASSLVFSTDTQYF. The CDR3 bases are TGTGCCAGCAGCTTAGTATTCAGCACAGATACGCAGTATTTT.